These 16 T cell receptor beta chains came from one sample sequenced in a study of cytomegalovirus exposure and HLA in healthy donors. PCR used 60 Vbeta primers and 13 Jbeta primers. Clones were sequenced by immunoSEQ multiplex PCR, and TCRdb holds only the in-frame ones, with some missing. The sample yields 160,000 or so clones, around three quarters seen once. The sequencing input was PBMCs. The source is a woman aged 40 to 49 in good health and CMV-seronegative.

The chain carries TRBV11-2 and TRBJ2-3; 7 bases line up with TRBD1. The germline gives CDR1 SGHAT, CDR2 FQNNGV. Germline trimming cut 1 base from V and 2 bases from J; bases unmatched to any gene: 3. The CDR3 consists of 15 residues. CDR3 DNA sequence: TGTGCCAGCAGCTTAGGGACAGGCGACACAGATACGCAGTATTTT. It is translated as CASSLGTGDTDTQYF.

This chain uses TRBV19 with TRBJ1-5; 10 bases match TRBD1. Per germline, CDR1 LNHDA and CDR2 SQIVND (reference sequence). The CDR3 contains 16 residues. V was pared by 5 bases and J by 3 bases, with 7 bases of the junction left unmatched. The CDR3 reads CASSARDRGTNQPQHF. As DNA, the CDR3 is TGTGCCAGTAGTGCCCGGGACAGGGGTACCAATCAGCCCCAGCATTTT.

This clone came up a few times. CDR3 region: CASSYQSTDTQYF. As DNA, the CDR3 is TGTGCCAGCAGCTACCAGAGCACAGATACGCAGTATTTT. The chain employs TRBV5-4 and TRBJ2-3; D is ambiguous. V shed 3 bases and J shed 0 bases, with 5 bases lying between them. In germline, CDR1 is SGHNT, CDR2 YYREEE (reference sequence). This CDR3 comprises 13 residues.

J is TRBJ2-2 and V is TRBV29-1, with D perhaps matching TRBD2 (6 bases). With 7 bases removed from V and 4 bases from J, the gap between germline ends came to 13 bases. CDR1 SQVTM and CDR2 ANQGSEA come from the germline V gene. The CDR3 extends over 13 amino acids. The CDR3 spells CSALKEGTGELFF. As DNA, the CDR3 is TGCAGCGCCTTGAAGGAGGGCACCGGGGAGCTGTTTTTT.

A few counts support this clone. CDR3 sequence: CASPSQDTQYF. The CDR3 nucleotides are TGTGCCAGCCCTAGTCAAGATACGCAGTATTTT. V is TRBV28 and J is TRBJ2-3, with unresolved D. The CDR3 has 11 amino acids. Trimming shortened V by 8 bases and J by 5 bases, and 8 bases separated the two germline ends. Per the germline V gene, CDR1 is MDHEN and CDR2 is SYDVKM.

The rearrangement joins TRBV9 to TRBJ2-3, with D perhaps TRBD2 (6 bases). Trimming shortened V by 1 base and J by 1 base, and 10 bases separated the two germline ends. CDR1 and CDR2 from the germline V gene are SGDLS and YYNGEE. CDR3 size: 15 residues. CDR3 nucleotide sequence: TGTGCCAGCAGCGTAAGACTAGAAGGCACAGATACGCAGTATTTT. Its translation: CASSVRLEGTDTQYF. The variable domain in full, with the rest retrieved from reference TRBV9 and TRBJ2-3, is DSGVTQTPKHLITATGQRVTLRCSPRSGDLSVYWYQQSLDQGLQFLIQYYNGEERAKGNILERFSAQQFPDLHSELNLSSLELGDSALYFCASSVRLEGTDTQYFGPGTRLTVL.

In this sample, this clone turned up once. The rearrangement links TRBV30 to TRBJ2-7, with D perhaps matching TRBD1 (6 bases). Per the germline V gene, CDR1 is GTSNPN and CDR2 is SVGIG (reference sequence). This CDR3 contains 13 residues. The V end lost 1 base, the J end lost 0 bases, and 7 bases lay between the germline ends. The CDR3 region is CAWSEGVSYEQYF. The DNA for the CDR3 is TGTGCCTGGAGTGAGGGGGTCTCCTACGAGCAGTACTTC.

The chain recombines TRBV11-3 with TRBJ2-3; 8 bases agree with TRBD2. CDR1 and CDR2 (germline): SGHNT, YENEEA. The trim removed 2 bases at V and 1 base at J, leaving 8 bases unmatched. This CDR3 is built from 17 residues. The CDR3 region has the DNA TGTGCCAGCAGCTTACGGAGCGGGAGTTGGGGCACAGATACGCAGTATTTT. It translates to CASSLRSGSWGTDTQYF.

The chain joins TRBV27 to TRBJ2-5, with 8 bases lining up with TRBD1. The CDR3 totals 13 residues. J was trimmed by 4 bases and V by 8 bases; bases with no gene match: 6. In germline, CDR1 is MNHEY, CDR2 SMNVEV (reference sequence). The CDR3 reads CASRVQGAETQYF. CDR3 coding DNA: TGTGCCAGCCGAGTCCAGGGGGCAGAGACCCAGTACTTC.

The chain links TRBV5-1 to TRBJ2-5, with 8 bases aligning to TRBD2. There are 15 residues in the CDR3. The J segment lost 5 bases and the V segment lost 4 bases, leaving 10 bases of the junction unmatched. Germline loops: CDR1 SGHRS, CDR2 YFSETQ. Here the CDR3 DNA reads TGCGCCAGCAGCGCCCTAGGACTAGCCGGTGAGACCCAGTACTTC. It codes for CASSALGLAGETQYF.

The rearrangement joins TRBV19 to TRBJ2-6; a possible D gene is TRBD1 (5 bases). Germline CDR1 LNHDA, CDR2 SQIVND (reference sequence). The CDR3 extends over 16 amino acids. Trimming cost V 6 bases and J 4 bases, with 16 bases left between them. The CDR3, as DNA: TGTGCCAGTAGCCAAGAGCCAGGGCCCGGGGCCAACGTCCTGACTTTC. Translating it yields CASSQEPGPGANVLTF.

Points on this clone: Compared with germline, one end of the junction differs, possibly owing to a read error. The chain recombines TRBV7-7 with TRBJ2-1; 9 bases align to TRBD2. The CDR3 extends over 14 amino acids. Looked up from germline, CDR1 is SSHAT and CDR2 is FNYEAQ (reference sequence). For the CDR3, the DNA is TGTGCTAGCAGCTCGCGGACTAGCGAGGGTGAGCAGTTCTTC. Translation: CASSSRTSEGEQFF.

The J gene is TRBJ1-5, the V gene TRBV7-9; D ambiguous. Between the trimmed V and J ends, which lost 4 bases and 2 bases, there was a span of 6 bases. The CDR3 has 13 amino acids. CDR1 SEHNR and CDR2 FQNEAQ come from the germline V gene (reference sequence). Written as DNA, the CDR3 is TGTGCCAGCAGCTCAGATCGCAATCAGCCCCAGCATTTT. This sequence encodes CASSSDRNQPQHF.

This chain links TRBV6-1 with TRBJ2-5; tentative D call: TRBD1 (5 bases). This CDR3 spans 14 amino acids. V lost 10 bases to trimming and J lost 3 bases, with 18 bases between them. Germline CDR1 reads MNHNS; CDR2 reads SASEGT. The CDR3, as DNA: TGTGCCATAAGGGGTTCCCCTCTGGAAGAGACCCAGTACTTC. It codes for CAIRGSPLEETQYF.

The chain uses TRBV2 and TRBJ1-2; no firm D call. Germline assignment: CDR1 SNHLY and CDR2 FYNNEI. The CDR3 covers 13 residues. Trimming shortened V by 3 bases and J by 2 bases, and 7 bases separated the two germline ends. CDR3 in amino acids: CASSERSNYGYTF. For the CDR3, the DNA is TGTGCCAGCAGTGAGAGGAGCAACTATGGCTACACCTTC.

The chain carries TRBV6-5 and TRBJ2-1; D might be TRBD2 (6 bases). CDR3 length: 13 residues. Germline V CDR1 and CDR2: MNHEY, SVGAGI. The germline V and J ends were trimmed by 9 bases and 0 bases, with 9 bases remaining between them. This chain's CDR3 is CASSTSSYNEQFF. As DNA, the CDR3 is TGTGCCAGTTCGACTAGCTCCTACAATGAGCAGTTCTTC.